Sequencing of this T cell receptor beta chain was carried out in a study of T cell responses to AZD1222 COVID-19 vaccine. Worth noting for this clone: Antigen: not known.

CDR1 is SGHTA and CDR2 is FQGNSA in the germline V gene. The CDR3 length is 17 residues. V lost 1 base to trimming and J lost 0 bases, with 12 bases between them. Only in-frame clones appear in the TCRdb table, and some are missing; sequencing was by immunoSEQ multiplex PCR. The sample has 100,000 to 120,000 clones; roughly 92% are singletons. Some second doses came at about 4 weeks and others at about 12 weeks; these were pooled. Overall study results and limits: Clonal diversity was possibly underestimated; the donors were predominantly white British and more often female.

This chain connects TRBV7-2 to TRBJ1-4; D might be TRBD1 (5 bases). The source of this sequence is an adult who received the AZD1222 COVID-19 vaccine. This specimen consisted of peripheral blood, obtained 28 days after the second AZD1222 dose. DNA of the CDR3: TGTGCCAGCAGCTTAGGGGGGGGATACACAACTAATGAAAAACTGTTTTTT. Protein sequence: CASSLGGGYTTNEKLFF.